These 11 T cell receptor beta chains originate from one sample sequenced in a study of naive and memory T cell subsets. Findings and limits, study-wide: A few larger clonotypes appeared in naive repertoires, especially CD8, possibly memory cells re-expressing CD45RA.

No antigens are known for them. The beta constant-region primer was an equimolar mix of two oligonucleotides covering TRBC1 and TRBC2. Nested alpha and beta constant-region primers with the SP2 primer drove four PCR rounds on ligated cDNA. TCRdb reprocessed the UMI-ligation and nested PCR reads with MiXCR, giving one entry per CDR3 protein. The table includes 150,000 or so distinct CDR3 sequences, approximately 22% detected once. Material: naive CD4+ T cells from blood. These receptors originate from a human donor in good health.

This clonotype was seen ten or more times. The chain joins TRBV29-1 to TRBJ2-5, with D possibly matching TRBD2 (6 bases). The CDR3 runs to 13 residues. Trimming shortened V by 3 bases and J by 9 bases, and 17 bases separated the two germline ends. Germline loops: CDR1 SQVTM, CDR2 ANQGSEA. The DNA of the CDR3 is TGCAGCGTTGACGTGACTAGAGAGGGAGCCCAGTACTTC. It codes for CSVDVTREGAQYF.

This clonotype came up many times. J is TRBJ2-1 and V is TRBV7-2; 9 bases are a match to TRBD1. With 5 bases clipped from V and 4 bases from J, the junction kept 6 bases outside the gene matches. Germline V gene lookup returns CDR1 SGHTA and CDR2 FQGNSA. This CDR3 spans 15 amino acids. This chain's CDR3 is CASSPGQGPYNEQFF. DNA for the CDR3: TGTGCCAGCAGCCCGGGACAGGGCCCTTACAATGAGCAGTTCTTC.

A single count supports this clonotype. The chain has TRBV3-1 and TRBJ2-1, with 10 positions matching TRBD1. The V segment lost 4 bases and the J segment 3 bases; nucleotides outside the gene matches: 9. CDR3 length: 17 residues. Per germline, CDR1 LGHDT and CDR2 YNNKEL (reference sequence). CDR3 in amino acids: CASSRRTGTGVYNEQFF. The CDR3 nucleotides read TGTGCCAGCAGCCGACGAACCGGGACAGGGGTCTACAATGAGCAGTTCTTC.

The CDR3 is CASSLAAGKETQYF. CDR3 DNA: TGTGCCAGCAGCTTAGCGGCAGGGAAAGAGACCCAGTACTTC. This chain joins TRBV7-2 and TRBJ2-5; tentatively, D is TRBD1 (5 bases). Trimming stripped 0 bases from V and 3 bases from J, with 8 bases between. The CDR3 totals 14 residues. Germline lookup yields CDR1 SGHTA and CDR2 FQGNSA.

This clonotype was observed a few times. The gene calls are TRBV27 and TRBJ2-5, with TRBD2 matching 10 bases. CDR3 length: 15 amino acids. V dropped 4 bases and J dropped 1; count of bases not matched to a gene: 3. Germline CDR1 MNHEY, CDR2 SMNVEV (reference sequence). The DNA for the CDR3 is TGTGCCAGCAGTTCCCGACTAGCGGGCCAAGAGACCCAGTACTTC. Translation: CASSSRLAGQETQYF.

This clonotype was found a few times. The chain uses TRBV20-1 and TRBJ1-2; D gene unclear. Trimming cost V 3 bases and J 4 bases, with 6 bases left between them. The CDR3 has 11 amino acids. Per germline, CDR1 DFQATT and CDR2 SNEGSKA (reference sequence). The CDR3 DNA follows: TGCAGTGCTAGTGACTTCTATGGCTACACCTTC. Translating it yields CSASDFYGYTF.

This clonotype was detected only a few times. The chain links TRBV20-1 to TRBJ1-1, with D uncertain. Germline CDR1 is DFQATT and CDR2 is SNEGSKA (reference sequence). V was trimmed by 4 bases and J by 1 base, leaving 13 bases between them. The CDR3 spans 14 residues. CDR3 nucleotides: TGCAGTGCTAAGGGTTGGCAGCCGAACACTGAAGCTTTCTTT. Residues: CSAKGWQPNTEAFF.

The chain employs TRBV5-1 and TRBJ2-5; D is possibly TRBD1 or TRBD2 (6 bases each). Germline V gene data show CDR1 as SGHRS and CDR2 as YFSETQ. V was shortened by 5 bases and J by 3 bases, with 14 bases between the two germline ends. The CDR3 consists of 14 residues. The CDR3 DNA is TGCGCCAGCAGAGGGCGGGACACCGAAGAGACCCAGTACTTC. Its translation: CASRGRDTEETQYF.

This chain connects TRBV7-2 to TRBJ2-7; possible D gene TRBD2, 6 bases. The CDR3 has 15 residues. Germline V gene data show CDR1 as SGHTA and CDR2 as FQGNSA. The V gene lost 5 bases and the J gene lost 4 bases, with 18 bases spanning the gap. The CDR3, as DNA: TGTGCCAGCAGCGAAGGGGCGGTGGAGGGATACGAGCAGTACTTC. Translation gives CASSEGAVEGYEQYF.

This clonotype showed up many times. The chain links TRBV20-1 to TRBJ2-3; the match to TRBD1 covers 7 bases. V was pared by 6 bases and J by 1 base, with 4 bases of the junction left unmatched. CDR1 is DFQATT, CDR2 SNEGSKA, per germline (reference sequence). The CDR3 totals 13 residues. In DNA form, the CDR3 reads TGCAGTGCCCACAGGGGAGGCACAGATACGCAGTATTTT. Translated: CSAHRGGTDTQYF.

Ten or more counts support this clonotype. The J gene is TRBJ1-2, the V gene TRBV12-3 or TRBV12-4; a possible D gene is TRBD1 (5 bases). This CDR3 contains 13 residues. Trimming took off 1 base at V and 7 bases at J, with 10 bases between the two ends. As DNA, the CDR3 is TGTGCCAGCAGTTTAGGACAGTCCTTTGGCTACACCTTC. Its protein is CASSLGQSFGYTF.